A selection of T cell receptor beta chains follows, all from one sample in a study of blood T cell repertoires in COVID-19. TCRdb's table, derived via immunoSEQ multiplex PCR, lists solely in-frame clones and lacks some. The table has approximately 200,000 clones, roughly 90% seen once. Sequencing was carried out using PBMCs or T cells enriched from blood (not recorded which). These receptors were collected from a young woman who had recovered from COVID-19. Both conserved end residues are part of each CDR3. A D gene is named only where the DNA matches it firmly. The size field is filled for only some rows; it gives once, few, many or a size class.

clone size | J gene | V gene | D gene | CDR3 DNA | CDR3 protein
NA | TRBJ2-3 | TRBV9 | TRBD2 | TGTGCCAGCAGCGCGACTAGCGGGATAGCAGATACGCAGTATTTT | CASSATSGIADTQYF
NA | TRBJ2-7 | TRBV6-6 | NA | TGTGCCAGCAGTGTCCGCGGGACCTTCAGCTCCTACGAGCAGTACTTC | CASSVRGTFSSYEQYF
once | TRBJ2-5 | TRBV30 | NA | TGTGCCTGGCAGAAACAAGAGACCCAGTACTTC | CAWQKQETQYF
NA | TRBJ1-2 | TRBV6-5 | NA | TGTGCCACAACAGATTTTAGCTATGGCTACACCTTC | CATTDFSYGYTF
few | TRBJ1-1 | TRBV2 | TRBD1 | TGTGCCAGCAGCACGGACAGGGGGAGTGTTGCTTTCTTT | CASSTDRGSVAFF
NA | TRBJ2-7 | TRBV18 | TRBD2 | TGTGCCAGCTCACCTACACATACCGGGACTAGCTCTCACGAGCAGTACTTC | CASSPTHTGTSSHEQYF
NA | TRBJ2-5 | TRBV9 | NA | TGTGCCAGCGGGTCATTAGTAGGAGCGGAGACCCAGTACTTC | CASGSLVGAETQYF
NA | TRBJ2-2 | TRBV13 | NA | TGTGCCAGCAGCCGACTTGCGAGACAGGTTTCGAACACCGGGGAGCTGTTTTTT | CASSRLARQVSNTGELFF
NA | TRBJ1-3 | TRBV5-1 | NA | TGCGCCAGCAGCTTGGACCCGAGCTCTGGAAACACCATATATTTT | CASSLDPSSGNTIYF
NA | TRBJ2-1 | TRBV30 | NA | TGTGCCTGGGGAGGGCGTCGACAGGGTTACTCCTACAATGAGCAGTTCTTC | CAWGGRRQGYSYNEQFF
NA | TRBJ2-6 | TRBV18 | TRBD1 | TGTGCCAGCTCACCCCTTTCCGGGACAGTCAGCTCTGGGGCCAACGTCCTGACTTTC | CASSPLSGTVSSGANVLTF
NA | TRBJ2-1 | TRBV7-3 | NA | TGTGCCAGCAGCCCCAGAACCGACTTTGGAGGGAGAGGGGCTGGTTACAATGAGCAGTTCTTC | CASSPRTDFGGRGAGYNEQFF
NA | TRBJ1-3 | TRBV10-3 | NA | TGTGCCATCAGCCCTACAGGGTCGGGAGGAAACACCATATATTTT | CAISPTGSGGNTIYF
NA | TRBJ2-5 | TRBV5-1 | NA | TGCGCCAGCAGTGACCAATCTGGGGGGTGGTTGGAGACCCAGTACTTC | CASSDQSGGWLETQYF
NA | TRBJ2-2 | TRBV4-1 | NA | TGCGCCAGCAGCCAAGAAGGAGGCGGGGACGGCACCGGGGAGCTGTTTTTT | CASSQEGGGDGTGELFF
NA | TRBJ2-3 | TRBV19 | NA | TGTGCCAGTAGTATTCGATCAGGGGAGCTCACAGATACGCAGTATTTT | CASSIRSGELTDTQYF
NA | TRBJ1-2 | TRBV6-5 | NA | TGTGCCAGCAGTTACTCGGGAGGAAGTTATGGCTACACCTTC | CASSYSGGSYGYTF
NA | TRBJ1-6 | TRBV9 | NA | TGTGCCAGCAGCGTAAAGGGGTACAATTCACCCCTCCACTTT | CASSVKGYNSPLHF
NA | TRBJ1-4 | TRBV5-8 | TRBD1 | TGTGCCAGCAGATCCGGGACAGGGGGCGCCTATGAAAAACTGTTTTTT | CASRSGTGGAYEKLFF
NA | TRBJ2-7 | TRBV6-6 | NA | TGTGCCAGCAGTTACGGGACTTTATTCAACTACGAGCAGTACTTC | CASSYGTLFNYEQYF
NA | TRBJ1-6 | TRBV27 | NA | TGTGCCAGCGCAACCAGGGGCTCCTATAATTCACCCCTCCACTTT | CASATRGSYNSPLHF
NA | TRBJ2-3 | TRBV6-6 | TRBD2 | TGTGCCAGCAGTCCAAGCGGGGGGGCCTCAGATACGCAGTATTTT | CASSPSGGASDTQYF
NA | TRBJ2-7 | TRBV18 | TRBD2 | TGTGCCAGCTCACCCATGACTAGCAGCATCCACGAGCAGTACTTC | CASSPMTSSIHEQYF
NA | TRBJ1-2 | TRBV11-1 | NA | TGTGCCAGCAGCTTAGATCGGGTTTCTGGTGGCTACACCTTC | CASSLDRVSGGYTF
NA | TRBJ2-1 | TRBV5-4 | TRBD2 | TGTGCCAGCAGCTGGCGGGGGGGGCTGAATGAGCAGTTCTTC | CASSWRGGLNEQFF
NA | TRBJ1-1 | TRBV5-1 | NA | TGCGCCAGCAGCTTGGGCCTTGACAGATCGAACACTGAAGCTTTCTTT | CASSLGLDRSNTEAFF
NA | TRBJ2-1 | TRBV11-2 | NA | TGTGCCAGCAGCTTTACCAGCGTTTCCAGCCCGAATGAGCAGTTCTTC | CASSFTSVSSPNEQFF
NA | TRBJ1-2 | TRBV7-9 | NA | TGTGCCAGCAGCCCATTCAGGGTTGAAGGCTACACCTTC | CASSPFRVEGYTF
NA | TRBJ2-3 | TRBV7-9 | NA | TGTGCCAGCAGCTTAGGCGGGGCCAGAGATACGCAGTATTTT | CASSLGGARDTQYF
few | TRBJ2-2 | TRBV5-5 | TRBD2 | TGTGCCAGCAGCTTTACGGGGGGGCCGTACACCGGGGAGCTGTTTTTT | CASSFTGGPYTGELFF
once | TRBJ2-3 | TRBV4-3 | TRBD1 | TGCGCCAGCAGCCAAGATTGGACAGGGAGCACAGATACGCAGTATTTT | CASSQDWTGSTDTQYF
NA | TRBJ1-1 | TRBV2 | TRBD1 | TGTGCCAGCAGTTGGCAAGGGACAGCTGAAGCTTTCTTT | CASSWQGTAEAFF
NA | TRBJ1-5 | TRBV5-1 | NA | TGCGCCAGCAGCGTGGACAGTTTAAATCAGCCCCAGCATTTT | CASSVDSLNQPQHF
NA | TRBJ2-1 | TRBV5-1 | TRBD2 | TGCGCCAGCAGCTTTAGCGGGACCACCGGCAATGAGCAGTTCTTC | CASSFSGTTGNEQFF
once | TRBJ1-1 | TRBV6-2/TRBV6-3 | NA | TGTGCCAGCAGTGCCTTCGACAGGACCACTGAAGCTTTCTTT | CASSAFDRTTEAFF
NA | TRBJ1-1 | TRBV19 | NA | TGTGCCAGTACCCCGGACACGCCGAACACTGAAGCTTTCTTT | CASTPDTPNTEAFF
NA | TRBJ1-1 | TRBV7-9 | TRBD1 | TGTGCCAGCAGCCTGGGACAGGGTGTGGCTGAAGCTTTCTTT | CASSLGQGVAEAFF
NA | TRBJ2-7 | TRBV10-3 | TRBD1 | TGTGCCATCACCAATGGACAGGCCTACGAGCAGTACTTC | CAITNGQAYEQYF
NA | TRBJ1-5 | TRBV7-8 | NA | TGTGCCAGCAGCTTGGAGGGATACAATCAGCCCCAGCATTTT | CASSLEGYNQPQHF